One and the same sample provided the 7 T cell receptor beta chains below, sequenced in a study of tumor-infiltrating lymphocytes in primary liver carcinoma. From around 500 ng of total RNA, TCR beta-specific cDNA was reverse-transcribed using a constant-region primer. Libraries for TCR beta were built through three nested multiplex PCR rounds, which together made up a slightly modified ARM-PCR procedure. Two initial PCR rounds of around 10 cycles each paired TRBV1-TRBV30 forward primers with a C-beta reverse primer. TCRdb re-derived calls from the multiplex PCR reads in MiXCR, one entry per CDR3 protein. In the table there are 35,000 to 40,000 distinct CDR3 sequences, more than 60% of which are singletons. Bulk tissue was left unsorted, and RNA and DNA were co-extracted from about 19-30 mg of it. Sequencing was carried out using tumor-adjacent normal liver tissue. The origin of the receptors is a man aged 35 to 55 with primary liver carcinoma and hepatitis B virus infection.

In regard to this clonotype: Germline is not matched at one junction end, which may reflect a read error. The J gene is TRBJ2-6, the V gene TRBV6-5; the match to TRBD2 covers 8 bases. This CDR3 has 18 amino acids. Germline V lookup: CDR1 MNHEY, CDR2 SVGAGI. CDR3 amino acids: CASSYDPSGSTGVNVLTF. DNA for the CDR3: TGTGCCAGCAGTTACGATCCCAGCGGGAGTACTGGGGTCAACGTCCTGACTTTC.

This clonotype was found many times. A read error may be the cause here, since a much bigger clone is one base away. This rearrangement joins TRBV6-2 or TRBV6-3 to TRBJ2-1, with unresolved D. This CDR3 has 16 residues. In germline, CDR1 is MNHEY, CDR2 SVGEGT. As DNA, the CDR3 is TGTGCCGGCAGTTACTCGACCGACAAGGATGACAATGAGCAGTTCTTC. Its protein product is CAGSYSTDKDDNEQFF.

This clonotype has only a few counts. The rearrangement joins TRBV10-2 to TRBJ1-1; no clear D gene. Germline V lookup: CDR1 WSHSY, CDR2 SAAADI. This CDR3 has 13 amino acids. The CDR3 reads CISGEVENTEAFF. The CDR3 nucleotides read TGCATCAGCGGTGAAGTAGAAAACACTGAAGCTTTCTTT.

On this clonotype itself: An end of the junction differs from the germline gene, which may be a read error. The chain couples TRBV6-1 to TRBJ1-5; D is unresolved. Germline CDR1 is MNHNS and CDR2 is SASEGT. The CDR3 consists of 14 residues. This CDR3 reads CVSSPSQRKQPQHF. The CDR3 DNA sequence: TGTGTCAGCAGCCCCTCACAGAGGAAGCAGCCCCAGCATTTT.

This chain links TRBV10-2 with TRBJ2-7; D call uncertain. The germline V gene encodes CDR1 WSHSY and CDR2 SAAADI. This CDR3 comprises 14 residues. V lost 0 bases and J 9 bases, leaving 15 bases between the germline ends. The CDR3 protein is CASSESTGRNVQYF. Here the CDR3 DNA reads TGCGCCAGCAGTGAGTCGACGGGTAGAAACGTGCAGTACTTC.

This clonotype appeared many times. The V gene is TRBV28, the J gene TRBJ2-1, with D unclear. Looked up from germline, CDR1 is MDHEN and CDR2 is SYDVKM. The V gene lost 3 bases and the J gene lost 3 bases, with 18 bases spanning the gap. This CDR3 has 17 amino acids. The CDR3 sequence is CASSFSSWDIRYNEQFF. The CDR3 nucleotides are TGTGCCAGCAGTTTCAGCTCCTGGGATATTCGCTACAATGAGCAGTTCTTC.

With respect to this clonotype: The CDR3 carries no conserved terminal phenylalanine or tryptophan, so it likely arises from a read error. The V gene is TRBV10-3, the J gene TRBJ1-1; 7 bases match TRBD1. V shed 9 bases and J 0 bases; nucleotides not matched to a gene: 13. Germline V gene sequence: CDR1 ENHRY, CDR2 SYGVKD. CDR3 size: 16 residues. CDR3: CAIRGRSQGLNTEAFY. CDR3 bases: TGTGCCATAAGGGGGAGGTCACAGGGGTTGAACACTGAAGCTTTCTAT.